A single sample is the source of the 3 T cell receptor beta chains below, sequenced in a study of CD8+CD57+ T cells in acquired aplastic anemia. Using genomic DNA as the template, TCR beta VDJ and CDR3 profiling was carried out. One entry per CDR3 protein, called by TCRdb with MiXCR from the reads. This sample carries 160,000 or so distinct CDR3 sequences, about 45% of them seen once, and the ten largest clones take 1.1%. Whoever was chosen for sequencing had shown CD8+CD57+ cell expansion by flow cytometry. The sample taken for sequencing was sorted CD4+, CD8+, or CD8+CD57+ T cells (not recorded which) from PBMCs. Receptors originate from a human donor with aplastic anemia.

A remark on this clonotype: This may arise from a read error, as a much more abundant clone is one base away. The chain uses TRBV10-3 and TRBJ1-1, with a weak D call TRBD1 (6 bases). Germline values: CDR1 ENHRY, CDR2 SYGVKD. CDR3 length: 16 residues. CDR3 loop: CANSPGAAQANTEAFF. The DNA of the CDR3 is TGTGCCAACAGTCCGGGGGCCGCACAGGCGAACACTGAAGCTTTCTTT.

Notes on this clonotype: Compared with germline, one end of the junction differs, possibly owing to a read error. This chain connects TRBV7-6 to TRBJ2-7; 8 nucleotides line up with TRBD2. Germline CDR1 and CDR2: SGHVS and FNYEAQ. The CDR3 runs 16 residues. CDR3 region: CASGLAPAGDRNEQYF. The CDR3 DNA is TGTGCCAGCGGCTTAGCGCCAGCGGGAGATAGAAACGAGCAGTACTTC.

In its sample, this clonotype was seen many times. The chain uses TRBV19 and TRBJ1-2; 7 bases fit TRBD1. CDR3 length: 13 residues. The V gene end was trimmed by 8 bases and the J gene end by 2 bases; junction bases not matched to a gene: 5. The germline V gene encodes CDR1 LNHDA and CDR2 SQIVND (reference sequence). CDR3 sequence (DNA): TGTGCCAGTCGACAGGGAGGAAACTATGGCTACACCTTC. This codes for CASRQGGNYGYTF.